This T cell receptor (beta chain) was obtained from a study of T cell repertoires and leukemia-associated antigens (dated by TCRdb to between 2018 and 2020). Notes on the research overall: Each sample yielded about 5.1 to 7 million read pairs and about 3.3 to 5.0 million effective reads, about 16 million effective reads overall. Using in vitro peptide stimulation of healthy T cells, the study set out to figure out what antigen is recognized by a TCR Vbeta21 clone that had previously been found in CML patients. On the study overall, not on this receptor specifically: Antigen specificity and function of the expanded clones were not tested directly and required further investigation. The four groups showed no significant differences in numbers of Vbeta genes (approximately 60), Jbeta genes (approximately 14), VDJ rearrangements, or unique CDR3s.

For this chain, trimming is 0 bases at the V end and 2 bases at the J end, and the number of junction bases without a gene match is 4. The germline V gene (reference sequence) gives CDR1 as DFQATT and CDR2 as SNEGSKA. The CDR3 spans 15 residues, from the cysteine through the phenylalanine. CDR3 DNA is the only sequence kept; it has 45 bases, read in frame from the first base. This clonotype has a count of ten or more. What this receptor recognizes is not known. Qualities for individual bases were not recorded, and no much larger clone is one base off. CD3+ T cells were initially rested overnight at approximately 2.4 million cells/mL in RPMI 1640 lacking fetal bovine serum. MACS immunomagnetic beads were used according to the manufacturer's instructions to isolate CD3+ T cells from PBMCs. TRIzol reagent was used to extract total RNA from the cultured T cells. 5' rapid amplification of cDNA ends (5'RACE) was the method used to amplify TCRbeta libraries from the RNA. Library concentration and integrity were checked with Qubit, an Agilent instrument, and quantitative PCR before sequencing. Qualified libraries were sequenced on Illumina HiSeq or MiSeq by a commercial service provider. In the original analysis: TCR sequences in each sample were identified with MiXCR version 1.8.2. Qualified clones required a CDR3 longer than four amino acids, an in-frame nucleotide length, and no stop codon. A read containing the complete CDR3 structure was counted as an effective read. Expanded clones were validated by RT-PCR with 24 Vbeta primers, GeneScan spectratyping, and Sanger sequencing. In TCRdb, the public reads were trimmed at Q25 with fastp and aligned with MiXCR, with productive beta chains retained. One record per CDR3 amino acid sequence lists the most common genes and DNA. TCRdb's processing, not the study's, gives the V and J calls here. The sample data list 11,000 to 15,000 distinct CDR3 sequences, and approximately 38% of these were observed just once. Of the sample, around 9% is held by the ten largest clones.

Sequenced: CD3+ T cells sorted from blood and cultured. The chain links TRBV20-1 with TRBJ2-3, with 8 central nucleotides matching TRBD2. The TCR was taken from a female donor in good health. The CDR3 reads as follows: CSARDRTSYTDTQYF. The DNA sequence is given as TGCAGTGCTAGAGATCGGACTAGCTACACAGATACGCAGTATTTT.